This TCR beta chain originates from a study of blood T cell repertoires in COVID-19. Sequenced by immunoSEQ multiplex PCR; TCRdb stores in-frame clones only, minus some. The table lists 210,000 or so clones, 80% to 90% of them singletons. CDR1 and CDR2 (germline): SGHKS, YYEKEE (reference sequence). This CDR3 is 20 amino acids long. V lost 2 bases to trimming and J lost 13 bases, with 34 bases between them. The sequence derives from a woman aged 45-60 years in a cohort exposed to, infected with or recovered from COVID-19 (not recorded which). Material: PBMCs or T cells enriched from blood (not recorded which). This chain connects TRBV5-5 to TRBJ1-6, with D perhaps matching TRBD1 (6 bases). The CDR3 bases are TGTGCCAGCAGCTTTGTGGGGACCGGGACACGGTCTACGTCCATCCCCCCCCTCCACTTT. As protein: CASSFVGTGTRSTSIPPLHF.